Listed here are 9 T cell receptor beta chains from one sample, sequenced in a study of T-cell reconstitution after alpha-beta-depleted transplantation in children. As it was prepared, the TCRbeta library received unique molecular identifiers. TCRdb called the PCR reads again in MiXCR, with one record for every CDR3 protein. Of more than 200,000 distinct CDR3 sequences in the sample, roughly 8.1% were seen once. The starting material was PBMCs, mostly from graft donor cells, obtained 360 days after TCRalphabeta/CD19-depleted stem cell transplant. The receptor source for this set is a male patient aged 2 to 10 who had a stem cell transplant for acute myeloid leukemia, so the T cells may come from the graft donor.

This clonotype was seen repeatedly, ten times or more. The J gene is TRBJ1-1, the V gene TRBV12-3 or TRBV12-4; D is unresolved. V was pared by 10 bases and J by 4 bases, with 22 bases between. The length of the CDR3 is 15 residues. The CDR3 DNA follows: TGTGCCACCCTGACCCCGGGGAGGGATGGCACTGAAGCTTTCTTT. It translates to CATLTPGRDGTEAFF.

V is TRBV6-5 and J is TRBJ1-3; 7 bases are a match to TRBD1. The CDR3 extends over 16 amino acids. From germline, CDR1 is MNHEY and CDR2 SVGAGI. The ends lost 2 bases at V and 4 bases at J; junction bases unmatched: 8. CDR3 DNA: TGTGCCAGCAGTTACCTTCTGACAGGGTCCGGAAACACCATATATTTT. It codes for CASSYLLTGSGNTIYF.

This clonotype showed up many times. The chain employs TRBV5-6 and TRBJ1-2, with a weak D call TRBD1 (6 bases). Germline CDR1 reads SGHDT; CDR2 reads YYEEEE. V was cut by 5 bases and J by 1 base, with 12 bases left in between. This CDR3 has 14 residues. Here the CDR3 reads CASREGHFNYGYTF. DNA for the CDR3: TGTGCCAGCAGGGAGGGACACTTTAACTATGGCTACACCTTC.

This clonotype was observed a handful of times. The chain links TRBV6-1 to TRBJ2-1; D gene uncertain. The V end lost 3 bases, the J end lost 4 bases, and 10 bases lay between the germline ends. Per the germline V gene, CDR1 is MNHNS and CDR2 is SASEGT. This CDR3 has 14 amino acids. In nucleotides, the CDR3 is TGTGCCAGCAGTGAGGCCTGGGCGTACAATGAGCAGTTCTTC. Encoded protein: CASSEAWAYNEQFF.

The CDR3 DNA sequence: TGTGCCAGCAGGGTAATACCGGGACTGCCATACAATGAGCAGTTCTTC. Translated, it gives CASRVIPGLPYNEQFF. This chain links TRBV9 with TRBJ2-1, with a tentative D call TRBD2 (6 bases). The CDR3 sequence is 16 residues long. Germline CDR1 SGDLS, CDR2 YYNGEE. Trimming removed 5 bases from V and 4 bases from J, with 19 bases in between.

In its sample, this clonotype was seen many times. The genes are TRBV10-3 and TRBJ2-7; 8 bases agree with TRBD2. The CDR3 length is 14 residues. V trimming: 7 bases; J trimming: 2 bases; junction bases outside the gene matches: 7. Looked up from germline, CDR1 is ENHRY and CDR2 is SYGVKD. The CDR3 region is CAIKAREGPYEQYF. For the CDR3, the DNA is TGTGCCATCAAGGCCCGGGAGGGCCCCTACGAGCAGTACTTC.

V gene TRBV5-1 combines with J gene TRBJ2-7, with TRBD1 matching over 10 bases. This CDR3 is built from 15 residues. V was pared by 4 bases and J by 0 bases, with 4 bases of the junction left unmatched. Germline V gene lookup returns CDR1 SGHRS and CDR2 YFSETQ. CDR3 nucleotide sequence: TGCGCCAGCAGCCCCGGGACAGGGGTCTCCTACGAGCAGTACGTC. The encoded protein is CASSPGTGVSYEQYV.

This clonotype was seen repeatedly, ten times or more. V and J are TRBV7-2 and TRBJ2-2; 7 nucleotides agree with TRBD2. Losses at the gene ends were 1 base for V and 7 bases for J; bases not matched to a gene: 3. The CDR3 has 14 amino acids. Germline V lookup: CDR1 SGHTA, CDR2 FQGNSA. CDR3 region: CASSLGGGLGELFF. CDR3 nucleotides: TGTGCCAGCAGCTTAGGGGGGGGACTCGGGGAGCTGTTTTTT.

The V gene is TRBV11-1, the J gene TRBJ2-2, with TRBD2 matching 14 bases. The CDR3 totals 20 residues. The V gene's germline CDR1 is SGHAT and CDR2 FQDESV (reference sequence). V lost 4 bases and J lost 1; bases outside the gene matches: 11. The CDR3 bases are TGTGCCAGCAGCTCCCCACCCGGGACTAGCGGGAGTGAGAACACCGGGGAGCTGTTTTTT. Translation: CASSSPPGTSGSENTGELFF. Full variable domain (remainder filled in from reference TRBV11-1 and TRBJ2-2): EAEVAQSPRYKITEKSQAVAFWCDPISGHATLYWYRQILGQGPELLVQFQDESVVDDSQLPKDRFSAERLKGVDSTLKIQPAELGDSAMYLCASSSPPGTSGSENTGELFFGEGSRLTVL.